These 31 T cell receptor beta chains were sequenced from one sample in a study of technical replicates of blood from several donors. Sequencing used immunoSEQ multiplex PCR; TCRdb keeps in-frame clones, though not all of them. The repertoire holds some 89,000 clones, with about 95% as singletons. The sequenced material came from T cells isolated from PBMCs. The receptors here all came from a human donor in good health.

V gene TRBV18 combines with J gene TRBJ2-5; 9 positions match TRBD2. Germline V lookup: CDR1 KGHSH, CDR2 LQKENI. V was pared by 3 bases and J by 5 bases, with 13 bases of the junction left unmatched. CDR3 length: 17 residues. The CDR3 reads CASSPLGAGGPAETQYF. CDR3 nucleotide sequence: TGTGCCAGCTCACCCCTCGGAGCGGGAGGTCCGGCCGAGACCCAGTACTTC.

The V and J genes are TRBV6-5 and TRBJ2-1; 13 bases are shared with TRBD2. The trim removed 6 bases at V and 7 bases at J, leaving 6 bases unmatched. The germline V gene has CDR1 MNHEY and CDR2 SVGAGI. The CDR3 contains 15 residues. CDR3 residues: CASRSGLAGANEQFF. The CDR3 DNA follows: TGTGCCAGCAGGTCAGGACTAGCGGGAGCAAATGAGCAGTTCTTC.

CDR3 loop: CASSEGDEQFF. In DNA form, the CDR3 reads TGTGCCAGCAGTGAAGGCGATGAGCAGTTCTTC. This chain joins TRBV6-1 and TRBJ2-1; D remains unclear. In germline, CDR1 is MNHNS, CDR2 SASEGT. Trimming pared 1 base from V and 8 bases from J, leaving 3 bases between. The CDR3 spans 11 residues.

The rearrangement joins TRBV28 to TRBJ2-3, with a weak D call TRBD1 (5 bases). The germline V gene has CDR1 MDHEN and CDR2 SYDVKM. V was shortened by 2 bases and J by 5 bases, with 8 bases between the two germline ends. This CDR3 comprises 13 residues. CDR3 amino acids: CASSLADRDTQYF. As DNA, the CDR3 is TGTGCCAGCAGTTTAGCCGACAGAGATACGCAGTATTTT.

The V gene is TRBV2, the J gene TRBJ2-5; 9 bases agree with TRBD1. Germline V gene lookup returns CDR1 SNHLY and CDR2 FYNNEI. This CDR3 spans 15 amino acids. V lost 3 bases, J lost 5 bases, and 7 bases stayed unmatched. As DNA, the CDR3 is TGTGCCAGCAGTGATACAGGGGGCGCGATGGAGACCCAGTACTTC. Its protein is CASSDTGGAMETQYF.

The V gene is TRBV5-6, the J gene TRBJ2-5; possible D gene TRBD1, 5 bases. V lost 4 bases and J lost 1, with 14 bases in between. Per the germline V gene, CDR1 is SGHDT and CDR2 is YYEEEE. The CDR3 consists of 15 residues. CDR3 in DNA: TGTGCCAGCAGCCTTCGGACATTAGTCCAAGAGACCCAGTACTTC. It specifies CASSLRTLVQETQYF.

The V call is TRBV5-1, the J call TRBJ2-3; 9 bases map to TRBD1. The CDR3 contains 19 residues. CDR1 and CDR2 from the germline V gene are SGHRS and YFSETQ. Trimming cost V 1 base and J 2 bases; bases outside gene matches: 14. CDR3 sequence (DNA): TGCGCCAGCAGCTTGACAGGGGGCTATGACGGGACTACCACAGATACGCAGTATTTT. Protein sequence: CASSLTGGYDGTTTDTQYF.

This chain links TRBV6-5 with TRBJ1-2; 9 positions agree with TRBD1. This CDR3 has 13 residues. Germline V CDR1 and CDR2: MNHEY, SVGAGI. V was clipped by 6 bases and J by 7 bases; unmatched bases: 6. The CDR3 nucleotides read TGTGCCAGCAGACAGGGACAGGGTGGTGGCTACACCTTC. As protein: CASRQGQGGGYTF.

The CDR3 reads CATSRDPGQREGPTNTDTQYF. In DNA, the CDR3 is TGTGCCACCAGCAGAGATCCGGGCCAGCGGGAGGGCCCCACCAACACAGATACGCAGTATTTT. The chain combines TRBV15 with TRBJ2-3, with 10 bases lining up with TRBD2. Germline trimming cut 0 bases from V and 2 bases from J; bases unmatched to any gene: 17. CDR1 is LNHNV and CDR2 is YYDKDF in the germline V gene (reference sequence). The CDR3 sequence is 21 residues long.

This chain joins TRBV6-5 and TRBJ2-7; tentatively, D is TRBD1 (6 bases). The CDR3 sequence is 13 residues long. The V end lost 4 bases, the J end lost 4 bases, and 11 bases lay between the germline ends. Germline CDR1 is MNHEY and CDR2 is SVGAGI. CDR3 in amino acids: CASSSAGEYEQYF. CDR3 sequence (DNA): TGTGCCAGCAGTTCGGCAGGGGAATACGAGCAGTACTTC.

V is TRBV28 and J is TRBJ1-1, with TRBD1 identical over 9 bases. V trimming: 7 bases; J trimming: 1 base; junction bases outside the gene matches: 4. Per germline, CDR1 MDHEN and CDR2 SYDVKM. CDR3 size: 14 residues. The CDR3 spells CASIQTGGNTEAFF. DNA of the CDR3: TGTGCCAGCATTCAGACAGGGGGGAACACTGAAGCTTTCTTT.

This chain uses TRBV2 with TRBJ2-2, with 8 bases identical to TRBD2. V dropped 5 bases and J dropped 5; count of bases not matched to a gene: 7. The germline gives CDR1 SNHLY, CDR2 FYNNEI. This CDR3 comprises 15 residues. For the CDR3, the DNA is TGTGCCAGCAGTTTGAGCGGGAGTGGGACCGGGGAGCTGTTTTTT. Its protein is CASSLSGSGTGELFF.

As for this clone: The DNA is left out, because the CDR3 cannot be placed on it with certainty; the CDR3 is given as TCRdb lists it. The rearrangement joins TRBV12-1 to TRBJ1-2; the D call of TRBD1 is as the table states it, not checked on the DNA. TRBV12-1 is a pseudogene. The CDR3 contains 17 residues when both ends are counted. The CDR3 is CASSFARGTPGDYGYTF.

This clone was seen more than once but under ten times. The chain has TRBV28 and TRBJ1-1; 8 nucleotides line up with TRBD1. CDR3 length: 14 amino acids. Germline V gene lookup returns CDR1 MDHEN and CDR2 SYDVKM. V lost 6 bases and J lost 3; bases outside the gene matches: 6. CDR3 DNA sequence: TGTGCCAGCAGGCAACAGGGGGTACACACTGAAGCTTTCTTT. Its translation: CASRQQGVHTEAFF.

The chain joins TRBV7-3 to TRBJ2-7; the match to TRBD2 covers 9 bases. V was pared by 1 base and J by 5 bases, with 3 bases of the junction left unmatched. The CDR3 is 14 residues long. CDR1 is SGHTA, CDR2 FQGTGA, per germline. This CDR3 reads CASSLNSGSNEQYF. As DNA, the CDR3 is TGTGCCAGCAGCTTAAATAGCGGGAGTAACGAGCAGTACTTC.

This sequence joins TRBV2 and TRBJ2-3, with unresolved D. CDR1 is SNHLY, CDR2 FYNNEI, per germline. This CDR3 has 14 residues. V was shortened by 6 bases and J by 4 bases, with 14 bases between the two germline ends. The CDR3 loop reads CASSARASADTQYF. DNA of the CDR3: TGTGCCAGCAGCGCAAGAGCGTCCGCAGATACGCAGTATTTT.

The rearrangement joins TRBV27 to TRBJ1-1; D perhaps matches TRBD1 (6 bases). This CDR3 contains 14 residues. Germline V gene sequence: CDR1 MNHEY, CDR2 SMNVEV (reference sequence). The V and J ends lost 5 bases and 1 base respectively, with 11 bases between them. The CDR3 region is CASSANRENTEAFF. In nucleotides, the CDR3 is TGTGCCAGCAGTGCGAACAGGGAGAACACTGAAGCTTTCTTT.

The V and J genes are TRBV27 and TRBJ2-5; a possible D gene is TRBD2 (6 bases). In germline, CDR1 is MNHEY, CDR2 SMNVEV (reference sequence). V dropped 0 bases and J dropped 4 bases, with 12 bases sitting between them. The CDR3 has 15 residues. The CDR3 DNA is TGTGCCAGCAGTTTATCGTGGAGGGGTGGAGAGACCCAGTACTTC. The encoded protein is CASSLSWRGGETQYF.

CDR3: CASSFSRTSGRNNEQFF. The CDR3 DNA reads as TGTGCCAGTAGTTTTTCGAGGACTAGCGGGAGGAACAATGAGCAGTTCTTC. The chain combines TRBV19 with TRBJ2-1, with TRBD2 identical over 14 bases. The CDR3 extends over 17 amino acids. The V and J ends lost 5 bases and 5 bases, in that order; junction bases with no gene match: 8. Germline V gives CDR1 LNHDA, CDR2 SQIVND (reference sequence).

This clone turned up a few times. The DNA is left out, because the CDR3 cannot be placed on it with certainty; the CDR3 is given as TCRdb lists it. The CDR3 sequence: CASSKVGQGTSYEQYF. The genes are TRBV21-1 and TRBJ2-7; the table assigns TRBD1, which was not confirmed against the DNA. TRBV21-1 is a pseudogene segment. With termini counted, the CDR3 has 16 amino acids.

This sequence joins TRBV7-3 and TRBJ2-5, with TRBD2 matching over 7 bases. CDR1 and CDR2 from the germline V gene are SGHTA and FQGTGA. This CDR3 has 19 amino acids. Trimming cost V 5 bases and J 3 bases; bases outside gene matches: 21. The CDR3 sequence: CASSRGLVGLGLGEETQYF. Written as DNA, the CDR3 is TGTGCCAGCAGCAGAGGACTAGTTGGTCTTGGTTTAGGGGAAGAGACCCAGTACTTC.

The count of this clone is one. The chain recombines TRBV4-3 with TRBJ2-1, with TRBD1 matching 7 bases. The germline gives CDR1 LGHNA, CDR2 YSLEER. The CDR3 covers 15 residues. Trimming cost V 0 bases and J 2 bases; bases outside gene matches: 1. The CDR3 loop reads CASSQDRGTYNEQFF. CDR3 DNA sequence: TGCGCCAGCAGCCAAGACAGGGGGACCTACAATGAGCAGTTCTTC.

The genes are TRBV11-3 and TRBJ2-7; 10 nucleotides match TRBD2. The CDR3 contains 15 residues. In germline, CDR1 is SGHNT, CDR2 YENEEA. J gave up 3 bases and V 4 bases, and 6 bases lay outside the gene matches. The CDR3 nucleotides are TGTGCCAGCAGCTCCCGGACTAGCGGAAACTACGAGCAGTACTTC. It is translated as CASSSRTSGNYEQYF.

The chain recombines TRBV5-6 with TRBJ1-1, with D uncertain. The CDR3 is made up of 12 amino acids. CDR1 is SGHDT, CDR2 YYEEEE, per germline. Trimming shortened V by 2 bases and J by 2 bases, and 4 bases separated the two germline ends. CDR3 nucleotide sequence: TGTGCCAGCAGCTTCCCAAACACTGAAGCTTTCTTT. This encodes CASSFPNTEAFF.

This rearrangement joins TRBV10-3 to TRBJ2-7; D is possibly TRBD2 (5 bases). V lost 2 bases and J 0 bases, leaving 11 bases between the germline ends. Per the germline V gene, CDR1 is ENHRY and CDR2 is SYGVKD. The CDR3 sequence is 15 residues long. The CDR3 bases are TGTGCCATCAGTGAGATCGGGGTTAGCTCCTACGAGCAGTACTTC. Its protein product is CAISEIGVSSYEQYF.

CDR3 nucleotide sequence: TGTGCCAGCAGTGATCCGGGACTAAAAGAGACCCAGTACTTC. It translates to CASSDPGLKETQYF. This rearrangement joins TRBV28 to TRBJ2-5, with 7 positions matching TRBD2. This CDR3 comprises 14 residues. From germline, CDR1 is MDHEN and CDR2 SYDVKM. With 5 bases clipped from V and 3 bases from J, the junction kept 6 bases outside the gene matches.

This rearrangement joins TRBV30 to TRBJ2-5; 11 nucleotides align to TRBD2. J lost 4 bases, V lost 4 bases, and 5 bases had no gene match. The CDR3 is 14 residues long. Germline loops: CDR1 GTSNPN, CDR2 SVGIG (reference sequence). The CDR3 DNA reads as TGTGCCTGGACGAAACTAGCGGGAGTAGAGACCCAGTACTTC. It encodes CAWTKLAGVETQYF.

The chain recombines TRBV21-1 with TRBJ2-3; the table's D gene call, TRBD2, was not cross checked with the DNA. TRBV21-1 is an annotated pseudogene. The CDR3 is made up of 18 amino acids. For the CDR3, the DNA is TGTGCAGCCAAGGGAAAGACTAGCGATCCCTCTAGCACAGATACGCAGTATTTT. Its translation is CAAKGKTSDPSSTDTQYF.

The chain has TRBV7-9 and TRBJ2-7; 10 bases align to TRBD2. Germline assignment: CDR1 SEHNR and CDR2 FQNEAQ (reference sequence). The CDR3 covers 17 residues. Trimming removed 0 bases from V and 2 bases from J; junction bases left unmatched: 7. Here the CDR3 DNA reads TGTGCCAGCAGCTTAGCACCCCCTAGCGGGAGAACCTACGAGCAGTACTTC. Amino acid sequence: CASSLAPPSGRTYEQYF.

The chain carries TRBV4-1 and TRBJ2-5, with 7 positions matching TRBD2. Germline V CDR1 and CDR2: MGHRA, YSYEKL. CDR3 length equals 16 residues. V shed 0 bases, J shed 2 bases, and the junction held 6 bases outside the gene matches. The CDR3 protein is CASSQEASGGQETQYF. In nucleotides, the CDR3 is TGCGCCAGCAGCCAAGAGGCTAGCGGAGGTCAAGAGACCCAGTACTTC.

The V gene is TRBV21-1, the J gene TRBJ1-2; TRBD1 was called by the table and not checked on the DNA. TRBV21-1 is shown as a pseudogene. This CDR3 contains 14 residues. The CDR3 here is CASSKGGQGKGYTF. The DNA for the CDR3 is TGTGCCAGCAGCAAAGGGGGACAGGGAAAGGGCTACACCTTC.